This T cell receptor beta chain emerged from a study of blood T cells in healthy people across ages. The CDR3 contains 20 residues. A J-beta primer mix and a sample-barcoded 5' primer were used in a second PCR of about 7 to 11 cycles. In TCRdb, the 5' RACE reads were re-called with MiXCR into one record per CDR3 protein. The table includes just over 1 million distinct CDR3 sequences, more than 35% detected once. This clonotype turned up a few times. The sequenced material came from blood. This clonotype was obtained from a woman in her sixties in good health. The chain recombines TRBV21-1 with TRBJ2-3; the table calls TRBD2, which could not be checked here. TRBV21-1 is given as a pseudogene. The CDR3 region has the DNA TGTGCCAGCAGCCCCACAGGGGTGGCTAGCGAGAGGTTAGGCACAGATACGCAGTATTTT. This gives the protein CASSPTGVASERLGTDTQYF.